This T cell receptor beta chain came from a study of human T cells and chemical hapten exposure. Across the whole study: Alopecia universalis, totalis or areata was present in patients who were mostly female. Minor volume differences among pooled libraries chiefly drove per-sample TCR yield variation.

This clonotype was seen ten or more times. This sample's time point: pre-sensitization, week 0. Treatment reported: therapeutic diphenylcyclopropenone sensitization with weekly scalp DPC. Library preparation tagged each individual cDNA molecule with a unique molecular identifier. Per the authors' pipeline: TCR counts had a median of 95,638 per sample and spanned about 20,000 to 750,000. TCRdb redid the calling of the RACE reads with MiXCR, one entry per CDR3 protein. TCRdb, not the original authors, processed these V and J calls. The table records approximately 370,000 distinct CDR3 sequences, about 5% of them present only once. V was trimmed by 2 bases and J by 5 bases, leaving 13 bases between them. CDR1 SGHTA and CDR2 FQGTGA come from the germline V gene. The length of the CDR3 is 16 residues.

Sequencing was performed on whole blood, taken in connection with sensitization to the hapten diphenylcyclopropenone (DPC). The receptor was isolated from a woman under 30 with alopecia areata. Some clones in this sample may be carry-over from other donors' samples. The chain carries TRBV7-3 and TRBJ1-6; D not certain. The CDR3 loop is CASSLEQRGNNSPLHF. CDR3 nucleotides: TGTGCCAGCAGCTTAGAGCAACGGGGAAATAATTCACCCCTCCACTTT.